The rows below give T cell receptor beta chains drawn from one sample of a study of T cells after yellow fever vaccination. TCRdb re-called the 5' RACE reads with MiXCR, one entry per CDR3 protein. The table shows around 550,000 distinct CDR3 sequences, with roughly a fifth occurring only once. This specimen consisted of PBMCs, obtained 15 days after the yellow fever booster vaccination. These receptors were taken from a man aged 30 to 39 who received the YFV17D yellow fever vaccine. Both conserved end residues are part of each CDR3. A D gene is named only where the DNA matches it firmly. Clone sizes are given selectively: once, few, many, or a class where the clone is expanded.

>-|few|TRBJ2-1|TRBV5-1
TGCGCCAGCAGCGAGAATGTGGGGACTTCTAATGAGCAGTTCTTC
CASSENVGTSNEQFF
>TRBD2|-|TRBJ2-7|TRBV10-3
TGTGCCATCCCTCACGGACTAGCGGGAGGTCGCCATCCCTCCGAGCAGTACTTC
CAIPHGLAGGRHPSEQYF
>-|few|TRBJ2-2|TRBV7-2
TGTGCCAGCAGCCGGGAGTTTACCGGGGAGCTGTTTTTT
CASSREFTGELFF
>TRBD1|many|TRBJ2-7|TRBV5-1
TGCGCCAGCAGCGGGCCACAGGGGACCTCCACCTACGAGCAGTACTTC
CASSGPQGTSTYEQYF
>-|-|TRBJ1-4|TRBV12-3/TRBV12-4
TGTGCCAGCAGTTATACTATAGAAAAACTGTTTTTT
CASSYTIEKLFF
>-|few|TRBJ2-1|TRBV6-2/TRBV6-3
TGTGCCAGCAGTTACGGGAATTCACGCTACAATGAGCAGTTCTTC
CASSYGNSRYNEQFF
>TRBD1|few|TRBJ2-2|TRBV5-1
TGCGCCAGCAGCCGGGACAGTACCGGGGAGCTGTTTTTT
CASSRDSTGELFF
>TRBD2|few|TRBJ2-7|TRBV7-8
TGTGCCAGCACCCTAGTCGGCGGGAGGGCTCACGAGCAGTACTTC
CASTLVGGRAHEQYF
>-|-|TRBJ2-4|TRBV7-8
TGTGCCAGCAGCTTAGAGGGCCACGGGAGCTCAGCCAAAAACATTCAGTACTTC
CASSLEGHGSSAKNIQYF
>-|few|TRBJ2-5|TRBV5-6
TGTGCCAGCAGCTTGGCGGGAGAGTTAGAGACCCAGTACTTC
CASSLAGELETQYF
>TRBD2|-|TRBJ2-4|TRBV9
TGTGCCAGCAGCGTAGCGGGAGGGAGAAACATTCAGTACTTC
CASSVAGGRNIQYF
>-|-|TRBJ1-2|TRBV9
TGTGCCAGCAGAAAAGGATATGGCTACACCTTC
CASRKGYGYTF
>TRBD2|few|TRBJ2-1|TRBV7-8
TGTGCCAGCAGCAAAATGACTAGCGGGGTTGAGCAGTTCTTC
CASSKMTSGVEQFF
>-|few|TRBJ2-1|TRBV20-1
TGCAGTGCCCCTCAAAGCGGTTACAATGAGCAGTTCTTC
CSAPQSGYNEQFF
>TRBD2|-|TRBJ2-3|TRBV6-2/TRBV6-3
TGTGCCAGCAGGACGATAGCGGGAGCCGTCGTGATAGATACGCAGTATTTT
CASRTIAGAVVIDTQYF
>-|few|TRBJ1-2|TRBV4-1
TGCGCCAGCAGCAACACCCCCGGACGCTCCCGCGGCTACACCTTC
CASSNTPGRSRGYTF
>TRBD2|few|TRBJ2-2|TRBV7-2
TGTGCCAGCAACTTAATAGCGGGAGGCCGTGGCACCGGGGAGCTGTTTTTT
CASNLIAGGRGTGELFF
>TRBD2|few|TRBJ2-7|TRBV7-2
TGTGCCAGCTTAGCTGGAAGCGGGAGCAGCGAGCAGTACTTC
CASLAGSGSSEQYF
>-|-|TRBJ2-1|TRBV30
TGTGCCTGGACGGCCGTCCGCTACAATGAGCAGTTCTTC
CAWTAVRYNEQFF
>TRBD2|-|TRBJ2-7|TRBV4-2
TGTGCCAGCAGCCAAGAGGAGGCAAGCGGGATGGGTTGGGGGCAGTACTTC
CASSQEEASGMGWGQYF
>-|many|TRBJ1-1|TRBV7-6
TGTGCCAGCAGCGTGGGGTCTCGAGCTTTCTTT
CASSVGSRAFF
>-|-|TRBJ2-7|TRBV11-1
TGTGCCAGCAGCTTAGCCGGGGTACAGAACTACGAGCAGTACTTC
CASSLAGVQNYEQYF
>-|-|TRBJ2-3|TRBV15
TGTGCCACCATCCGAGATACGCAGTATTTT
CATIRDTQYF
>-|-|TRBJ2-7|TRBV9
TGTGCCAGCAGCGTAGGAGGAGGGAGTGAGCAGTACTTC
CASSVGGGSEQYF
>-|few|TRBJ2-7|TRBV7-8
TGTGCCAGCAGTACTCTCTCGGGACAAAGGGAGCAGTACTTC
CASSTLSGQREQYF
>-|few|TRBJ2-1|TRBV9
TGTGCCAGCAGCGTACTAGTTTCGGGAAATGAGCAGTTCTTC
CASSVLVSGNEQFF
>-|-|TRBJ2-1|TRBV6-2/TRBV6-3
TGTGCCAGCAGTAGAACCCTCGCCCACCAGGGAGGGGGTGAGCAGTTCTTC
CASSRTLAHQGGGEQFF
>-|-|TRBJ2-1|TRBV10-3
TGTGCCATCAGTGTTACTACCTGGGATGAGCAGTTCTTC
CAISVTTWDEQFF
>-|-|TRBJ2-3|TRBV6-5
TGTGCCAGCAGTTACTCGATTTTCAGACCAGATACGCAGTATTTT
CASSYSIFRPDTQYF
>TRBD2|many|TRBJ2-3|TRBV9
TGTGCCAGCAGCCCCAGGGGCCTAGCGGGGCGGGATACGCAGTATTTT
CASSPRGLAGRDTQYF
>-|-|TRBJ1-1|TRBV12-3/TRBV12-4
TGTGCCAGCAGTTTTAGACCGTACCTGGGCACTGAAGCTTTCTTT
CASSFRPYLGTEAFF
>-|-|TRBJ2-7|TRBV3-1
TGTGCCAGCAGCCGACCCGGGATGAGCCTCTACGAGCAGTACTTC
CASSRPGMSLYEQYF
>-|few|TRBJ2-1|TRBV11-2
TGTGCCAGCAGCTTAGGCCCGTTCAGGAACTACAATGAGCAGTTCTTC
CASSLGPFRNYNEQFF